This T cell receptor (beta chain) is drawn from a study of blood T cell repertoires in COVID-19 (dated by TCRdb to the early 2020s). Turning to the overall study: The collaborator samples originated in the United States, Italy and Spain and spanned the acute and convalescent phases of COVID-19. Where HLA class I and class II types were available, the types were taken from metadata supplied by the sample provider, not from assay-based typing. The dataset comprised deeply sampled blood TCRbeta repertoires from subjects exposed to, actively infected with, or recovered from COVID-19. The repertoires were released in a freely available public database meant as a resource for research on the immune response to SARS-CoV-2. Samples were obtained from the ongoing ImmuneRACE study (first 160 participants) and from over 1,000 subjects provided by 6 global collaborators. The sample metadata nearly always contained a de-identified subject ID, COVID-19 status, age in years and sex. The prospective study material was composed of cDNA or gDNA derived from T cells, B-cell-depleted T cells, or PBMCs. Beyond this particular receptor, the publication reports: The quantity of clinical and demographic metadata differed by source and by participant and was supplied without curation.

One collaborating source in Seattle enrolled patients during active infection and followed them longitudinally through the course of disease. The collaborating institutions used their own protocols to collect whole blood in K2EDTA tubes. For TCRbeta analysis, collaborator samples were shipped as frozen whole blood, as isolated PBMCs, or as DNA extracted from either sample type. As for this clone: This receptor's antigen is unknown. It has no much larger one-base neighbor in the sample; base qualities were not kept.

The immunoSEQ Assay, a bias-controlled multiplex PCR, was used to amplify TCRbeta CDR3 regions from genomic DNA. Per the original workflow: Within the assay, amplification of reference gene primers was used to estimate how many nucleated cells each sample contained. Sequence reads were collapsed and filtered to measure the absolute abundance of every unique TCRbeta CDR3 rearrangement. For each sample, productive Simpson clonality was calculated as the square root of Simpson's diversity index over productive rearrangements. The clones in this table, taken by TCRdb from immuneACCESS, are in-frame only. Not every clone is retained; where verified, under half of the shortfall comes from an unresolved V gene, and the cause of the rest is unknown. V and J calls and clone size are given by that table; D and trimming were obtained from the DNA. For this sample there are some 100,000 clones; around 90% appear just once. Approximately 2% of the sample goes to the ten largest clones.

The sequenced sample consisted of peripheral blood. This receptor was obtained from a man aged 45-65 years with COVID-19, enrolled during active disease.

The nucleotide sequence reads as follows: TGTGCCAGCAGTTACTCGAGGACAGGGGAGCTGTTTTTT. This codes for CASSYSRTGELFF. Recombination linked TRBV6-2 or TRBV6-3 to TRBJ2-2; TRBD1 could be the D gene, as 5 bases match. V and J lose 0 bases and 8 bases, and a span of 7 bases separates them. The germline V gene gives CDR1 as MNHEY and CDR2 as SVGEGT. Counted from cysteine to phenylalanine, this CDR3 has 13 amino acids. Just CDR3 DNA is preserved here, 39 bases in frame from base 1.